The TCR beta chain under discussion was sequenced for a study of OX40 agonist ivuxolimab in advanced cancers. Study-level information: Ivuxolimab was delivered to patients intravenously every 2 weeks at doses spanning 0.01 to 10 mg/kg. Three patients responded partially, comprising one with hepatocellular carcinoma and two with cutaneous melanoma. Notes on the study in general: CD8+ T cells were the subset that, on average, had more expanded clones than CD4+.

Germline V gives CDR1 SQVTM, CDR2 ANQGSEA. Trimming left V 6 bases short and J 1 base short, with 12 bases between. This CDR3 region has 14 residues. Measured with immunoSEQ multiplex PCR; TCRdb has only the in-frame clones, and not every one. The sample has under 150,000 clones; 85% to 95% are singletons. A note on this clone: No antigen is known for it.

This rearrangement joins TRBV29-1 to TRBJ2-2, with D tentatively TRBD2 (6 bases). The clonotype originates from an adult with an advanced solid tumor such as melanoma, head and neck, liver or kidney cancer. The sequences come from CD4+ or CD8+ T cells sorted from blood, collected in a trial of the OX40 agonist ivuxolimab. CDR3: CSVLAEKNTGELFF. The CDR3 nucleotides read TGCAGCGTCTTAGCGGAGAAGAACACCGGGGAGCTGTTTTTT.